This T cell receptor beta chain derives from a study of human T cells and chemical hapten exposure. One entry per CDR3 protein results from TCRdb running MiXCR on the RACE reads. The sample consists of about 98,000 distinct CDR3 sequences, roughly 10% of them appearing once. This clonotype was seen a few times. The time point is: pre-sensitization, week 0. Treatment: therapeutic diphenylcyclopropenone sensitization with weekly scalp DPC. Whole blood that had not been fractionated was the source of extracted total RNA. The CDR3 length is 14 residues. Germline V CDR1 and CDR2: MNHEY, SVGAGI. The ends were cut back, 6 bases at V and 2 bases at J, with 14 bases in the middle.

The sample here was whole blood, taken in connection with sensitization to the hapten diphenylcyclopropenone (DPC). The chain is built from TRBV6-5 and TRBJ2-7; weak D call: TRBD1 (6 bases). This TCR was recovered from a woman aged 55-75 years with alopecia areata. Some clones in this sample may be carry-over from other donors' samples. CDR3 nucleotides: TGTGCCAGCAGCTATAACAGGGTTCCCTACGAGCAGTACTTC. This encodes CASSYNRVPYEQYF.